This T cell receptor (beta chain) was obtained from a study of cytomegalovirus exposure and HLA in healthy donors. Study at large: Drawn from HLA-typed donors, about 82 million unique TCRs were held in an early data release.

Losses at the gene ends were 6 bases for V and 9 bases for J; bases not matched to a gene: 8. Germline CDR1 MDHEN, CDR2 SYDVKM. The CDR3 has 14 amino acids. Vbeta (60) and Jbeta (13) primers were used in the PCR. Some clones are missing from TCRdb's copy, which holds only in-frame ones; the method was immunoSEQ multiplex PCR. The sample comprises some 140,000 clones, about 76% of which are singletons, and 2.5% to 3.5% rests with the top ten. The clonotype was recovered from a female donor in good health and CMV-seronegative. The genes are TRBV28 and TRBJ1-6; TRBD1 aligns across 7 bases. The specimen sequenced was PBMCs. The DNA of the CDR3 is TGTGCCAGCAGCCCCAGGGGGTGGGCTTCACCCCTCCACTTT. This gives the protein CASSPRGWASPLHF.